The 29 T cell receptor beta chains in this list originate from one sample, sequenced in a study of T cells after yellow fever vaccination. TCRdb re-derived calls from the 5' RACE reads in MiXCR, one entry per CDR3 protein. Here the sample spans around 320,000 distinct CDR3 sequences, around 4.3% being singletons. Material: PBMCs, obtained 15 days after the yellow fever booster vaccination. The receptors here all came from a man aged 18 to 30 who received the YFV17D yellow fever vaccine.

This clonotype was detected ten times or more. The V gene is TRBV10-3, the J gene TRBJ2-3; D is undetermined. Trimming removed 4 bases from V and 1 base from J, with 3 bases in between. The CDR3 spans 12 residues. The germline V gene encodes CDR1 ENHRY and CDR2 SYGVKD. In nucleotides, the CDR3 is TGTGCCATCAGTGCCGGCACAGATACGCAGTATTTT. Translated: CAISAGTDTQYF.

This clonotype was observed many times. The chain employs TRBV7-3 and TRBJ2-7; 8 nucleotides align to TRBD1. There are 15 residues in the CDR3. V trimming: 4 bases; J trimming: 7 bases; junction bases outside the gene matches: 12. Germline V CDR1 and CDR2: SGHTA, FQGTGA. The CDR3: CASSSGTGSQKEQYF. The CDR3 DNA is TGTGCCAGCAGCTCCGGGACAGGCTCCCAGAAGGAGCAGTACTTC.

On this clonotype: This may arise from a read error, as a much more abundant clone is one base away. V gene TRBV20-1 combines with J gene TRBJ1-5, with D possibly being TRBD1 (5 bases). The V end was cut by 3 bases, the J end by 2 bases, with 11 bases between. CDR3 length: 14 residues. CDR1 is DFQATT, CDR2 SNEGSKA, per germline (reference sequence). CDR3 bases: TGCAGTGCTAGTGATGGAGGGGGCAATCAGCCCCAGCATTTT. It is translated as CSASDGGGNQPQHF.

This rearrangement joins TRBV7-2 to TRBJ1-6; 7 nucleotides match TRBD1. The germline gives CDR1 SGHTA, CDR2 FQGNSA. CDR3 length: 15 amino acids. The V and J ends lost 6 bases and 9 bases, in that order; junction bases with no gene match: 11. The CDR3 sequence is CASSSRQGDGSPLHF. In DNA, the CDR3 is TGTGCCAGCAGTAGTCGACAGGGAGATGGTTCACCCCTCCACTTT.

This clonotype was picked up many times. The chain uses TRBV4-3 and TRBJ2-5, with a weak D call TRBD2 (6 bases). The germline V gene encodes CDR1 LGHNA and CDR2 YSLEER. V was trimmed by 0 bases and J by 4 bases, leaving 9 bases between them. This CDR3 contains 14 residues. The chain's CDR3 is CASSQDWRGETQYF. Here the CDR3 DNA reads TGCGCCAGCAGCCAAGACTGGAGGGGAGAGACCCAGTACTTC.

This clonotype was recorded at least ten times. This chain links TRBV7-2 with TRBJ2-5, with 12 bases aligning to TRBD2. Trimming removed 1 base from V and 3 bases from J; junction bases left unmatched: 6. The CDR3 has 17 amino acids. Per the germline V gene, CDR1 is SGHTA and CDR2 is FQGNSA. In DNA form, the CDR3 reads TGTGCCAGCAGCTTAGTGGGGACTAGCGGGCTAAAAGAGACCCAGTACTTC. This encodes CASSLVGTSGLKETQYF.

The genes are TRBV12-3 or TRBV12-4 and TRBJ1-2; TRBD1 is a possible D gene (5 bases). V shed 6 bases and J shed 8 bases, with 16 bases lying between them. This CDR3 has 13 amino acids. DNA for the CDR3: TGTGCCAGCAGGTCAGACAGAGCTGAAGGCTACACCTTC. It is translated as CASRSDRAEGYTF.

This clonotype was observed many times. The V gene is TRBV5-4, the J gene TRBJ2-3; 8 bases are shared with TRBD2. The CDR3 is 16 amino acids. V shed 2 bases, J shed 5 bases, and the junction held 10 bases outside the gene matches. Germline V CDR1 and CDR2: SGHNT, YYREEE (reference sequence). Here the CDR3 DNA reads TGTGCCAGCAGCTTCTGGAACGGGGGGGCTGGAGATACGCAGTATTTT. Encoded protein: CASSFWNGGAGDTQYF.

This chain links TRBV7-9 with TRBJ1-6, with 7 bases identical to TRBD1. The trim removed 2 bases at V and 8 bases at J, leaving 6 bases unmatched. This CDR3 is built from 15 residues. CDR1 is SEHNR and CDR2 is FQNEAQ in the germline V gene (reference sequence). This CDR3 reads CASSLRRTGDSPLHF. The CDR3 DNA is TGTGCCAGCAGCTTACGGAGAACAGGGGATTCACCCCTCCACTTT.

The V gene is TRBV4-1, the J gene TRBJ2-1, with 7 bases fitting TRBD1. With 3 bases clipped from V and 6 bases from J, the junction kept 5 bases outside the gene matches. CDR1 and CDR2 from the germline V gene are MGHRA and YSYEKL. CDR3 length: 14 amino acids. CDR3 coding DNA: TGCGCCAGCAGCCAGATTACAGGGGCCAATGAGCAGTTCTTC. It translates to CASSQITGANEQFF.

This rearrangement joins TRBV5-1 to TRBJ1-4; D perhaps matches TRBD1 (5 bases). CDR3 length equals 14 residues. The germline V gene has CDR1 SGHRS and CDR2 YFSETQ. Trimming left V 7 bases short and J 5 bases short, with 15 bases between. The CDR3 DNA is TGCGCCAGCTGTCTCGGGACTGAGAATGAAAAACTGTTTTTT. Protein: CASCLGTENEKLFF.

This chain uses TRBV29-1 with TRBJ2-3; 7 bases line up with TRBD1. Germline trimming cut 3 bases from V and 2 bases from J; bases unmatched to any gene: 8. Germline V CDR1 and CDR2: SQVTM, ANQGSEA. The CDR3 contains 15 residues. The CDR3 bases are TGCAGCGTTGAGGCAAGGGGGCGGATCACAGATACGCAGTATTTT. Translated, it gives CSVEARGRITDTQYF.

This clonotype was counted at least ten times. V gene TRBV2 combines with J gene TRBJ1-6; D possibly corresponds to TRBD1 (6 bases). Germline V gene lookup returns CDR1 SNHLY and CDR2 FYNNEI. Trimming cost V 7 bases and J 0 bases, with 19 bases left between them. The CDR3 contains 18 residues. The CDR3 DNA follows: TGTGCCAGCACCACGACCCTTGGACAGAGCTCCTATAATTCACCCCTCCACTTT. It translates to CASTTTLGQSSYNSPLHF.

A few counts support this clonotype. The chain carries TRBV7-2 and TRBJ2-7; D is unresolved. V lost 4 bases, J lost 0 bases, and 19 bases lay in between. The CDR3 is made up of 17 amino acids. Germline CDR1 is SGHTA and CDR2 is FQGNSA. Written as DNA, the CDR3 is TGTGCCAGCAGCTCAAACCCCCCCACGCTTGTCTCCTACGAGCAGTACGTC. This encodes CASSSNPPTLVSYEQYV.

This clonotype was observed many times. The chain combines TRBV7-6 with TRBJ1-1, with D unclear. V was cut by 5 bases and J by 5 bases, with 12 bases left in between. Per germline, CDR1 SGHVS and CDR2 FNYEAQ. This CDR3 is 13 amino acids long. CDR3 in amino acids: CASSPQIWTEAFF. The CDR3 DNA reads TGTGCCAGCAGCCCTCAAATTTGGACTGAAGCTTTCTTT.

The CDR3 coding sequence is TGTGCCAGCAGACTTGGGGGGAACACTGAAGCTTTCTTT. Its translation: CASRLGGNTEAFF. V gene TRBV7-2 combines with J gene TRBJ1-1, with a possible D match to TRBD1 (5 bases). V lost 6 bases, J lost 1 base, and 9 bases lay in between. Germline V gene sequence: CDR1 SGHTA, CDR2 FQGNSA. CDR3 size: 13 residues.

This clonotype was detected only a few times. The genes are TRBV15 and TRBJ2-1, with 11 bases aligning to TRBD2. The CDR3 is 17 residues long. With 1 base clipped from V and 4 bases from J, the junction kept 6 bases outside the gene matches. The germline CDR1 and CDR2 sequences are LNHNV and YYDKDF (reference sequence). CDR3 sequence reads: CATSRAASGGRYNEQFF. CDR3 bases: TGTGCCACCAGCAGAGCGGCTAGCGGGGGGCGGTACAATGAGCAGTTCTTC. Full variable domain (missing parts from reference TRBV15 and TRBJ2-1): DAMVIQNPRYQVTQFGKPVTLSCSQTLNHNVMYWYQQKSSQAPKLLFHYYDKDFNNEADTPDNFQSRRPNTSFCFLDIRSPGLGDTAMYLCATSRAASGGRYNEQFFGPGTRLTVL.

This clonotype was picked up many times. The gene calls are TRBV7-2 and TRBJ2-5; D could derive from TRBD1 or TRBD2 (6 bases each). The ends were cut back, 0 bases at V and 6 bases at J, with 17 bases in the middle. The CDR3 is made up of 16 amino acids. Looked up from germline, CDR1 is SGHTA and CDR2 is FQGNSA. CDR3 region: CASSLAGGGGGKTQYF. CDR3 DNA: TGTGCCAGCAGCTTAGCAGGAGGAGGGGGAGGAAAGACCCAGTACTTC.

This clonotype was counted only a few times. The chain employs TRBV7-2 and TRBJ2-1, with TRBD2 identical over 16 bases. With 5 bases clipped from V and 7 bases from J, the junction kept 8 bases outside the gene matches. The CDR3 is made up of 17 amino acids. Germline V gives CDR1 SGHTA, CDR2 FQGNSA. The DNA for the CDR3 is TGTGCCAGCAGCCTCGTGGGGACTAGCGGGGGGGCGAATGAGCAGTTCTTC. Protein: CASSLVGTSGGANEQFF.

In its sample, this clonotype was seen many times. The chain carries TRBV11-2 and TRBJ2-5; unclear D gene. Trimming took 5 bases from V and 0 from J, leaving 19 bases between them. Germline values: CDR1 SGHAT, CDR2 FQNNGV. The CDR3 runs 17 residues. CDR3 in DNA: TGTGCCAGCAGCCCCCCTGTTTTGGCGATGTACCAAGAGACCCAGTACTTC. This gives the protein CASSPPVLAMYQETQYF.

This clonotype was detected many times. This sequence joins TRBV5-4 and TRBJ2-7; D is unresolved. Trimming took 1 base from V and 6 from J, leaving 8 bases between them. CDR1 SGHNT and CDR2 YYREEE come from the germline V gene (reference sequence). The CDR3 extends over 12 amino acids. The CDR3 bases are TGTGCCAGCAGCTTGATAGGAACCGAGCAGTACTTC. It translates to CASSLIGTEQYF.

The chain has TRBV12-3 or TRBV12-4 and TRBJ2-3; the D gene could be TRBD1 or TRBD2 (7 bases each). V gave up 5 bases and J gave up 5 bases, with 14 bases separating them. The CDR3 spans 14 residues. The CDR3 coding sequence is TGTGCCAGCAGTCAGGGGGGGGCTTTAGATACGCAGTATTTT. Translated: CASSQGGALDTQYF.

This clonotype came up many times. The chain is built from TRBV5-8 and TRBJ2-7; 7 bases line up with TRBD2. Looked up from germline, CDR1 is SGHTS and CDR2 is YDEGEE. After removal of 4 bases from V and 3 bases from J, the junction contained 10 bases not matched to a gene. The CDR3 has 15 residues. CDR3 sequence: CASSPRDYPNYEQYF. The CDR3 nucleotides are TGTGCCAGCAGCCCCCGGGACTACCCCAACTACGAGCAGTACTTC.

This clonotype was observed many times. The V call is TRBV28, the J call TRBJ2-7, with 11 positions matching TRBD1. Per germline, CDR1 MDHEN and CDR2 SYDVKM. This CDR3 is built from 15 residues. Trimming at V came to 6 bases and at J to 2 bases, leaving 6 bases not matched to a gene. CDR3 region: CASRTGQGATYEQYF. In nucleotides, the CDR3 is TGTGCCAGCAGAACCGGACAGGGGGCAACCTACGAGCAGTACTTC.

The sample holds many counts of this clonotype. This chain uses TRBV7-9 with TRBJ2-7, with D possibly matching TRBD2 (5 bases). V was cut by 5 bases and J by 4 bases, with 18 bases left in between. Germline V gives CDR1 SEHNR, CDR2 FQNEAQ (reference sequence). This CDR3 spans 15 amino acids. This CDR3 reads CASSKVRGSNYEQYF. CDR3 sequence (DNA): TGTGCCAGCAGCAAGGTGAGAGGGAGCAATTACGAGCAGTACTTC.

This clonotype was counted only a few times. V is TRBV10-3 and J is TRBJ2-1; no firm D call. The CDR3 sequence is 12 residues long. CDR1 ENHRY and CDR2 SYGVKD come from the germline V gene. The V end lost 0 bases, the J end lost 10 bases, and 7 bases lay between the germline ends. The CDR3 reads CAISESGREQFF. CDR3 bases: TGTGCCATCAGTGAGTCCGGCCGGGAGCAGTTCTTC.

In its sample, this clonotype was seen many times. CDR3 DNA sequence: TGTGCCAGCAGCCGGCTAGCGGGGGGGCGGGGCACAGATACGCAGTATTTT. Residues: CASSRLAGGRGTDTQYF. The V call is TRBV11-2, the J call TRBJ2-3, with 12 nucleotides matching TRBD2. The V segment lost 5 bases and the J segment 1 base; nucleotides outside the gene matches: 7. The germline CDR1 and CDR2 sequences are SGHAT and FQNNGV. CDR3 length equals 17 residues.

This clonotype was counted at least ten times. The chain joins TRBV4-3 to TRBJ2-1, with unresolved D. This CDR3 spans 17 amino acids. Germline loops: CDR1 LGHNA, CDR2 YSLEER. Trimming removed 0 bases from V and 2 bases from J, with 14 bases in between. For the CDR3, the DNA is TGCGCCAGCAGCCAAGAGATATCACAACTACCCTACAATGAGCAGTTCTTC. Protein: CASSQEISQLPYNEQFF.

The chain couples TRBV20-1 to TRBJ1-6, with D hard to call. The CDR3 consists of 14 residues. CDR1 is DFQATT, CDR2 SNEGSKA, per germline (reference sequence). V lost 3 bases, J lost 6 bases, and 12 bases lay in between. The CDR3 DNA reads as TGCAGTGCTAGGCCCCCGGGCGGTAATTCACCCCTCCACTTT. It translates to CSARPPGGNSPLHF.